The 12 T cell receptor beta chains presented below share a single source sample, sequenced in a study of beta chain features in type 1 diabetes. Expressed TCRB transcripts were sequenced because the entire RNA isolate underwent reverse transcription. Measured with immunoSEQ multiplex PCR; TCRdb has only the in-frame clones, and not every one. The table includes about 620,000 clones, roughly 15% detected once. The sequencing input was naive CD4+ T cells from blood. The receptor source for this set is a man between 18 and 35 years old in good health.

The table lists this clone with a few counts. The J gene is TRBJ2-7, the V gene TRBV5-1; D is unclear. The CDR3 contains 16 residues. The ends were cut back, 1 base at V and 0 bases at J, with 14 bases in the middle. Germline V CDR1 and CDR2: SGHRS, YFSETQ. CDR3: CASSLRFPPTSYEQYF. The DNA of the CDR3 is TGCGCCAGCAGCTTGCGGTTTCCCCCGACCTCCTACGAGCAGTACTTC.

This clone has just a few counts. The DNA for the CDR3 is TGTGCCATCAGTGGTAAGGGTTCGGCCTACAATGAGCAGTTCTTC. It yields the protein CAISGKGSAYNEQFF. The V call is TRBV10-3, the J call TRBJ2-1; D unresolved. Between the trimmed V and J ends, which lost 4 bases and 2 bases, there was a span of 12 bases. This CDR3 has 15 amino acids. Germline assignment: CDR1 ENHRY and CDR2 SYGVKD.

The rearrangement joins TRBV25-1 to TRBJ1-1; no clear D. Germline-derived CDR1 and CDR2 are MGHDK and SYGVNS. The CDR3 covers 12 residues. V shed 1 base and J shed 11 bases, with 11 bases lying between them. CDR3: CASSEFGATAFF. The DNA for the CDR3 is TGTGCCAGCAGTGAATTCGGAGCGACGGCTTTCTTT.

This clone appeared a few times. The rearrangement links TRBV11-3 to TRBJ2-1, with D uncertain. The CDR3 runs 15 residues. Germline V CDR1 and CDR2: SGHNT, YENEEA. Deletions cut 5 bases from V and 8 bases from J, with 19 bases between. The CDR3: CASSPDSLGSDEQFF. DNA of the CDR3: TGTGCCAGCAGCCCTGACTCTCTGGGATCCGATGAGCAGTTCTTC.

This clone was observed a few times. The chain joins TRBV4-1 to TRBJ1-5, with D maybe TRBD1 (5 bases). Germline values: CDR1 MGHRA, CDR2 YSYEKL. The CDR3 spans 15 residues. V was shortened by 1 base and J by 7 bases, with 14 bases between the two germline ends. CDR3 nucleotide sequence: TGCGCCAGCAGCCAAGCCCAGGTGGGGGAGCAGCCCCAGCATTTT. Translated, it gives CASSQAQVGEQPQHF.

This clone was seen more than once but under ten times. This sequence joins TRBV7-9 and TRBJ2-2; 10 positions match TRBD2. Germline V gene sequence: CDR1 SEHNR, CDR2 FQNEAQ (reference sequence). The CDR3 has 17 amino acids. J lost 1 base, V lost 5 bases, and 7 bases had no gene match. The CDR3 nucleotides are TGTGCCAGCAGCACCCAGCGACTAGCGGGGAACACCGGGGAGCTGTTTTTT. This gives the protein CASSTQRLAGNTGELFF.

This chain links TRBV30 with TRBJ1-3; no clear D gene. V was shortened by 5 bases and J by 0 bases, with 11 bases between the two germline ends. Germline loops: CDR1 GTSNPN, CDR2 SVGIG (reference sequence). The CDR3 has 14 amino acids. The CDR3 here is CAWAPGGSGNTIYF. CDR3 sequence (DNA): TGTGCCTGGGCCCCGGGAGGCTCTGGAAACACCATATATTTT. Based on the CDR3 plus reference TRBV30 and TRBJ1-3, the full variable domain is SQTIHQWPATLVQPVGSPLSLECTVEGTSNPNLYWYRQAAGRGLQLLFYSVGIGQISSEVPQNLSASRPQDRQFILSSKKLLLSDSGFYLCAWAPGGSGNTIYFGEGSWLTVV.

V usage is TRBV7-6 and J usage is TRBJ2-7; TRBD1 might be the D (6 bases). Germline V CDR1 and CDR2: SGHVS, FNYEAQ. The CDR3 runs 16 residues. V was cut by 2 bases and J by 2 bases, with 16 bases left in between. CDR3 nucleotide sequence: TGTGCCAGCAGCTTAATAAGGGGGATGGACGCCTACGAGCAGTACTTC. As protein: CASSLIRGMDAYEQYF.

The chain recombines TRBV19 with TRBJ2-2; D not certain. Between the trimmed V and J ends, which lost 6 bases and 1 base, there was a span of 9 bases. The germline V gene encodes CDR1 LNHDA and CDR2 SQIVND (reference sequence). The CDR3 totals 14 residues. The chain's CDR3 is CASRVDRNTGELFF. CDR3 nucleotide sequence: TGTGCCAGTAGGGTGGACCGGAACACCGGGGAGCTGTTTTTT.

In this sample, this clone turned up a few times. The sample carries other DNA sequences with the same CDR3. This rearrangement joins TRBV5-1 to TRBJ1-1; D gene uncertain. The CDR3 has 14 residues. Per the germline V gene, CDR1 is SGHRS and CDR2 is YFSETQ. V lost 0 bases to trimming and J lost 2 bases, with 8 bases between them. CDR3 region: CASSLDRVNTEAFF. CDR3 DNA sequence: TGCGCCAGCAGCTTGGATAGGGTCAACACTGAAGCTTTCTTT.

This rearrangement joins TRBV7-3 to TRBJ2-2; 8 nucleotides align to TRBD2. V gave up 0 bases and J gave up 5 bases; unmatched junction bases: 11. Germline V gene sequence: CDR1 SGHTA, CDR2 FQGTGA. The CDR3 loop spans 18 amino acids. The CDR3, as DNA: TGTGCCAGCAGCTTAACCCCCCGTCGGGAGGGCCGAACCGGGGAGCTGTTTTTT. Residues: CASSLTPRREGRTGELFF.

In this sample, this clone turned up a few times. This chain connects TRBV5-1 to TRBJ2-3; D is perhaps TRBD2 (6 bases). Germline values: CDR1 SGHRS, CDR2 YFSETQ. This CDR3 is 16 amino acids long. V lost 4 bases and J lost 3, with 18 bases in between. Written as DNA, the CDR3 is TGCGCCAGCAGCCCGAACGTCCGGGAGAGGACAGATACGCAGTATTTT. Protein sequence: CASSPNVRERTDTQYF.